This TCR beta chain was captured by sequencing in a study of immune evolution from preneoplasia to lung adenocarcinoma. The V gene lost 8 bases and the J gene lost 0 bases, with 16 bases spanning the gap. Germline CDR1 and CDR2: MDHEN and SYDVKM. This CDR3 contains 15 residues. Sequencing used immunoSEQ multiplex PCR; TCRdb keeps in-frame clones, though not all of them. The data show approximately 4,700 clones, with around 90% seen just once and 3% to 4% held by the top ten. Overall study findings and caveats: T cell clonality was higher in KRAS-mutant than EGFR-mutant or wild-type nodules.

Concerning this clone itself: What it recognizes is unknown.

The rearrangement uses TRBV28 and TRBJ1-2; no clear D. Sequencing input: FFPE invasive lung adenocarcinoma tissue. This receptor was taken from a person aged 45 to 59 with lung adenocarcinoma. CDR3 sequence: CASDKGLLANYGYTF. CDR3 nucleotide sequence: TGTGCCAGCGACAAAGGGCTCTTAGCTAACTATGGCTACACCTTC.